The 20 T cell receptor beta chains below were found in one sample sequenced in a study of blood T cell repertoires in COVID-19. Profiled with immunoSEQ multiplex PCR; TCRdb holds only in-frame clones, not every one. The repertoire holds around 280,000 clones, with 70% to 90% as singletons. Sequences were obtained from peripheral blood. The receptors originated from a woman younger than 45 who had recovered from COVID-19.

The J gene is TRBJ2-1, the V gene TRBV9; 10 bases fit TRBD2. The junction had 13 bases not matched to a gene; V was cut back by 9 bases and J by 7 bases. This CDR3 has 15 amino acids. Germline V CDR1 and CDR2: SGDLS, YYNGEE. In DNA, the CDR3 is TGTGCCACCTCCGTAACCGGACTAGCGGATAATGAGCAGTTCTTC. Protein: CATSVTGLADNEQFF.

V is TRBV11-1 and J is TRBJ2-1, with 12 bases matching TRBD2. The CDR3 sequence is 16 residues long. V was pared by 1 base and J by 2 bases, with 0 bases of the junction left unmatched. Germline CDR1 SGHAT, CDR2 FQDESV (reference sequence). This CDR3 reads CASSLGTSGTYNEQFF. CDR3 bases: TGTGCCAGCAGCTTAGGGACTAGCGGGACCTACAATGAGCAGTTCTTC.

CDR3 nucleotides: TGTGCCAGCAGCTTAGGGGACAGAGCCCCGGAGACCCAGTACTTC. It specifies CASSLGDRAPETQYF. The chain has TRBV7-9 and TRBJ2-5; 7 positions match TRBD1. This CDR3 is 15 amino acids long. CDR1 SEHNR and CDR2 FQNEAQ come from the germline V gene (reference sequence). The J segment lost 5 bases and the V segment lost 1 base, leaving 7 bases of the junction unmatched.

V and J are TRBV27 and TRBJ2-3, with 7 bases identical to TRBD1. The CDR3 sequence is 15 residues long. Germline-derived CDR1 and CDR2 are MNHEY and SMNVEV (reference sequence). The J segment lost 5 bases and the V segment lost 3 bases, leaving 8 bases of the junction unmatched. The CDR3 protein is CASSLGTASGDTQYF. The DNA of the CDR3 is TGTGCCAGCAGTTTGGGGACAGCGAGCGGAGATACGCAGTATTTT.

The chain has TRBV5-1 and TRBJ1-1, with 7 bases that match TRBD1. CDR1 is SGHRS and CDR2 is YFSETQ in the germline V gene. CDR3 size: 14 residues. The V gene end was trimmed by 2 bases and the J gene end by 3 bases; junction bases not matched to a gene: 4. The CDR3 region is CASSLQGPDTEAFF. CDR3 bases: TGCGCCAGCAGCTTACAGGGGCCGGACACTGAAGCTTTCTTT.

CDR3 protein: CASRLANRGRLGSLHF. DNA of the CDR3: TGTGCAAGTCGCTTAGCAAACAGGGGGCGTTTAGGGTCCCTCCACTTT. The chain joins TRBV12-2 to TRBJ1-6; TRBD1 is the table's D call, not checked against the DNA. TRBV12-2 has pseudogene status. This CDR3 is built from 16 residues.

This chain joins TRBV2 and TRBJ2-7, with D hard to call. V shed 1 base and J shed 7 bases, with 8 bases lying between them. The CDR3 has 12 residues. Germline V gene lookup returns CDR1 SNHLY and CDR2 FYNNEI. The chain's CDR3 is CASSEGVWEQYF. CDR3 in DNA: TGTGCCAGCAGTGAAGGCGTTTGGGAGCAGTACTTC. The full variable domain, its missing parts supplied by reference TRBV2 and TRBJ2-7, is EPEVTQTPSHQVTQMGQEVILRCVPISNHLYFYWYRQILGQKVEFLVSFYNNEISEKSEIFDDQFSVERPDGSNFTLKIRSTKLEDSAMYFCASSEGVWEQYFGPGTRLTVT.

The chain has TRBV21-1 and TRBJ1-6; TRBD1 reflects the table's D call only, with no check against the DNA. TRBV21-1 is termed a pseudogene. There are 12 residues in the CDR3. The CDR3 reads CASSNGQDEGHF. In nucleotides, the CDR3 is TGTGCCAGCAGCAACGGACAGGATGAGGGCCACTTT.

The chain recombines TRBV3-1 (or the pseudogene TRBV3-2) with TRBJ2-7; weak D call: TRBD1 (5 bases). Trimming cost V 4 bases and J 3 bases, with 13 bases left between them. The CDR3 loop spans 14 amino acids. The germline V gene has CDR1 LGHDT and CDR2 YNNKEL (reference sequence). The CDR3 sequence: CASSLVQDYYEQYF. The CDR3, as DNA: TGTGCCAGCAGCCTAGTACAGGATTACTACGAGCAGTACTTC.

DNA for the CDR3: TGTGCCAGCGGGCGAACGACGGTGAACACTGAAGCTTTCTTT. Protein sequence: CASGRTTVNTEAFF. This rearrangement joins TRBV28 to TRBJ1-1; no firm D call. Germline-derived CDR1 and CDR2 are MDHEN and SYDVKM. Between the trimmed V and J ends, which lost 8 bases and 0 bases, there was a span of 13 bases. This CDR3 has 14 residues.

V is TRBV5-1 and J is TRBJ1-5, with 8 bases identical to TRBD1. Germline CDR1 reads SGHRS; CDR2 reads YFSETQ. The CDR3 is made up of 15 amino acids. With 4 bases clipped from V and 3 bases from J, the junction kept 6 bases outside the gene matches. CDR3: CASSPGQGANQPQHF. CDR3 DNA: TGCGCCAGCAGCCCGGGGCAGGGGGCCAATCAGCCCCAGCATTTT.

This chain connects TRBV19 to TRBJ2-7; 8 positions match TRBD1. Germline V CDR1 and CDR2: LNHDA, SQIVND (reference sequence). The J segment lost 2 bases and the V segment lost 5 bases, leaving 14 bases of the junction unmatched. This CDR3 is built from 17 residues. The CDR3 region has the DNA TGTGCCAGTAGTTCCCACTCAGGGGGCGAAGCTCCCTACGAGCAGTACTTC. The encoded protein is CASSSHSGGEAPYEQYF. Drawing the rest from reference TRBV19 and TRBJ2-7, the complete variable domain is DGGITQSPKYLFRKEGQNVTLSCEQNLNHDAMYWYRQDPGQGLRLIYYSQIVNDFQKGDIAEGYSVSREKKESFPLTVTSAQKNPTAFYLCASSSHSGGEAPYEQYFGPGTRLTVT.

This chain joins TRBV19 and TRBJ2-1; a weak D match, TRBD2 (5 bases). Between the trimmed V and J ends, which lost 3 bases and 2 bases, there was a span of 8 bases. The CDR3 totals 14 residues. CDR1 and CDR2 from the germline V gene are LNHDA and SQIVND (reference sequence). CDR3: CASSITGTYNEQFF. The CDR3 nucleotides are TGTGCCAGTAGTATTACCGGGACCTACAATGAGCAGTTCTTC.

V and J are TRBV30 and TRBJ1-5; 8 nucleotides align to TRBD1. V dropped 4 bases and J dropped 0; count of bases not matched to a gene: 5. Germline V gene data show CDR1 as GTSNPN and CDR2 as SVGIG (reference sequence). The CDR3 has 15 residues. CDR3 in amino acids: CAWKQGGYSNQPQHF. CDR3 bases: TGTGCCTGGAAACAGGGGGGTTATAGCAATCAGCCCCAGCATTTT.

The chain couples TRBV12-3 or TRBV12-4 to TRBJ1-1; D perhaps matches TRBD1 (5 bases). The ends were cut back, 3 bases at V and 7 bases at J, with 12 bases in the middle. There are 13 residues in the CDR3. The CDR3 nucleotides read TGTGCCAGCAGTTTTGGGGGGTACGATGAAGCTTTCTTT. It yields the protein CASSFGGYDEAFF.

The chain combines TRBV27 with TRBJ2-5, with 15 positions matching TRBD2. This CDR3 has 16 residues. The V gene's germline CDR1 is MNHEY and CDR2 SMNVEV (reference sequence). V lost 2 bases, J lost 4 bases, and 2 bases stayed unmatched. CDR3 residues: CASSLGGLAGGETQYF. CDR3 in DNA: TGTGCCAGCAGTTTAGGGGGACTAGCGGGAGGAGAGACCCAGTACTTC.

The chain joins TRBV28 to TRBJ2-3, with a tentative D call TRBD2 (6 bases). The CDR3 runs to 17 residues. The germline gives CDR1 MDHEN, CDR2 SYDVKM. V lost 2 bases to trimming and J lost 2 bases, with 17 bases between them. The CDR3 nucleotides are TGTGCCAGCAGTTTAGGGGGGTTTTCACCAACCACAGATACGCAGTATTTT. Its protein is CASSLGGFSPTTDTQYF. Combining the CDR3 with reference TRBV28 and TRBJ2-3 gives the whole variable domain DVKVTQSSRYLVKRTGEKVFLECVQDMDHENMFWYRQDPGLGLRLIYFSYDVKMKEKGDIPEGYSVSREKKERFSLILESASTNQTSMYLCASSLGGFSPTTDTQYFGPGTRLTVL.

This sequence joins TRBV3-1 (or the pseudogene TRBV3-2) and TRBJ2-2; possibly TRBD2 for D (5 bases). Deletions cut 7 bases from V and 4 bases from J, with 19 bases between. The CDR3 loop spans 16 amino acids. Germline V gives CDR1 LGHDT, CDR2 YNNKEL (reference sequence). As DNA, the CDR3 is TGTGCCAGCACCGAGTCGAGGGTAATGGGCACCGGGGAGCTGTTTTTT. Protein sequence: CASTESRVMGTGELFF.

The sample holds a few counts of this clone. The chain is built from TRBV5-1 and TRBJ2-7; D call uncertain. The CDR3 is made up of 14 amino acids. The germline V and J ends were trimmed by 0 bases and 2 bases, with 9 bases remaining between them. Germline values: CDR1 SGHRS, CDR2 YFSETQ. DNA of the CDR3: TGCGCCAGCAGCTTGGGTAGCCAAGCCTACGAGCAGTACTTC. This translates into CASSLGSQAYEQYF.

The chain has TRBV19 and TRBJ1-1; 10 bases map to TRBD1. This CDR3 is 15 amino acids long. With V trimmed by 4 bases and J by 1 base, 3 bases remained unmatched. Germline V gene data show CDR1 as LNHDA and CDR2 as SQIVND (reference sequence). The CDR3 region has the DNA TGTGCCAGTAGTAACCGGGACAGGGGGAACACTGAAGCTTTCTTT. This encodes CASSNRDRGNTEAFF.